The clone carrying this TCR beta chain has just a few counts. As yet, its antigen is unknown. The sample originates from a study of regulatory T cells in long-lasting Graves disease. Time point noted: newly diagnosed GD, antithyroid drugs for less than 3 months. Extracted PBMC RNA gave rise to the TCR library. Study observations and caveats: Repertoires from persistent disease leaned toward TRBV28, TRBJ1-2 and TRBJ2-5.

This CDR3 has 16 residues. The V gene lost 6 bases and the J gene lost 3 bases, with 20 bases spanning the gap. Arm-PCR of CDR3 regions and iRepertoire HTBI primers were used to build TCR beta libraries. TCRdb reprocessed the multiplex PCR reads via MiXCR and lists one record per CDR3 protein. There are a few hundred thousand distinct CDR3 sequences in the sample; 12% to 15% occur only once, and around a sixth lies in the top ten. These data also formed part of another study, on T cells in Graves' hyperthyroidism and ophthalmopathy. That publication notes: Stable Graves' hyperthyroidism meant no ophthalmopathy progression within 18 months. Researchers ran a first-round RT-PCR on the TCR CDR3 using the HTBI primer set. Clonotypes that were expanded in thyroid above 0.001 mostly appeared in blood too.

The specimen comprised peripheral blood mononuclear cells (PBMCs), sampled at new diagnosis, from a patient treated with antithyroid drugs. V usage is TRBV12-3 or TRBV12-4 and J usage is TRBJ1-2; TRBD1 might be the D (5 bases). This TCR was recovered from a woman aged 45 to 65 with Graves disease. CDR3 sequence: CASSPPVGVRDYGYTF. CDR3 in DNA: TGTGCCAGCAGCCCCCCAGTGGGCGTCAGGGACTATGGCTACACCTTC.